The next 14 T cell receptor beta chains were all read from a single sample in a study of blood T cell repertoires in COVID-19 (dated by TCRdb to 2019 to 2021). Library preparation employed the immunoSEQ multiplex PCR assay. The immuneACCESS repertoire file appears here via TCRdb, limited to in-frame rearrangements. These files lack a portion of the clones; in checked studies, under half of the deficit traces to unresolved V genes, and the cause of the others is not known. In this sample the table shows hundreds of thousands of clones, 85% of which occur a single time. Roughly 3.6% of the sample belongs to the ten largest clones. What was sequenced was peripheral blood. These receptor sequences come from a woman between 18 and 29 years old with acute or convalescent COVID-19.

This rearrangement joins TRBV27 to TRBJ1-6; a weak D match, TRBD1 (6 bases). In germline, CDR1 is MNHEY, CDR2 SMNVEV (reference sequence). Trimming cost V 8 bases and J 7 bases, with 21 bases left between them. The CDR3 length is 16 residues. The DNA of the CDR3 is TGTGCCAGCGGCTCTTTGAGTACAGGGAACAATTCACCCCTCCACTTT. Translating it yields CASGSLSTGNNSPLHF.

V gene TRBV28 combines with J gene TRBJ1-2; D gene uncertain. Germline assignment: CDR1 MDHEN and CDR2 SYDVKM. This CDR3 comprises 12 residues. Trimming shortened V by 5 bases and J by 6 bases, and 10 bases separated the two germline ends. CDR3 amino acids: CASSVTGNGYTF. CDR3 nucleotides: TGTGCCAGCAGTGTGACGGGGAATGGCTACACCTTC.

The J gene is TRBJ2-3, the V gene TRBV21-1; TRBD1 reflects the table's D call only, with no check against the DNA. TRBV21-1 is an annotated pseudogene. The CDR3 has 11 amino acids. DNA for the CDR3: TGTGCCAGCAGCAACAAAGATACGCAGTATTTT. This encodes CASSNKDTQYF.

The CDR3 spells CASSPGLAWEQYF. The CDR3 nucleotides read TGTGCCAGCAGCCCTGGACTAGCTTGGGAGCAGTACTTC. The chain combines TRBV7-2 with TRBJ2-7; 8 nucleotides agree with TRBD2. CDR3 length equals 13 residues. Germline-derived CDR1 and CDR2 are SGHTA and FQGNSA. Unmatched junction bases numbered 7, after V lost 5 bases and J lost 7 bases. Based on the CDR3 plus reference TRBV7-2 and TRBJ2-7, the full variable domain is GAGVSQSPSNKVTEKGKDVELRCDPISGHTALYWYRQSLGQGLEFLIYFQGNSAPDKSGLPSDRFSAERTGGSVSTLTIQRTQQEDSAVYLCASSPGLAWEQYFGPGTRLTVT.

The chain carries TRBV3-1 (or the pseudogene TRBV3-2) and TRBJ2-3; D is unresolved. Germline loops: CDR1 LGHDT, CDR2 YNNKEL (reference sequence). Trimming left V 6 bases short and J 1 base short, with 11 bases between. This CDR3 is 14 amino acids long. CDR3 amino acids: CASSPYQGTDTQYF. For the CDR3, the DNA is TGTGCCAGCAGTCCGTACCAGGGCACAGATACGCAGTATTTT.

The chain is built from TRBV19 and TRBJ1-5; 10 bases match TRBD1. There are 19 residues in the CDR3. The ends lost 1 base at V and 2 bases at J; junction bases unmatched: 11. Germline V gives CDR1 LNHDA, CDR2 SQIVND (reference sequence). CDR3 coding DNA: TGTGCCAGTAGTATAGGGAGGGGACAGGGGCTCATTGGCAATCAGCCCCAGCATTTT. Protein: CASSIGRGQGLIGNQPQHF.

This clone appeared a few times. V gene TRBV7-6 combines with J gene TRBJ1-3; 8 bases line up with TRBD1. CDR3 length equals 15 residues. Germline V CDR1 and CDR2: SGHVS, FNYEAQ. V gave up 5 bases and J gave up 1 base; unmatched junction bases: 4. In DNA form, the CDR3 reads TGTGCCAGCAGCGTCACAGGGGGATCTGGAAACACCATATATTTT. This encodes CASSVTGGSGNTIYF.

V gene TRBV28 combines with J gene TRBJ1-3; the match to TRBD1 covers 10 bases. The CDR3 totals 15 residues. V trimming: 4 bases; J trimming: 4 bases; junction bases outside the gene matches: 4. The germline CDR1 and CDR2 sequences are MDHEN and SYDVKM. CDR3 residues: CASSSTGGPGNTIYF. The CDR3 region has the DNA TGTGCCAGCAGTTCGACAGGGGGCCCGGGAAACACCATATATTTT.

J is TRBJ2-7 and V is TRBV5-6; 8 bases fit TRBD2. Trimming at V came to 0 bases and at J to 7 bases, leaving 12 bases not matched to a gene. Germline V lookup: CDR1 SGHDT, CDR2 YYEEEE. The CDR3 has 16 residues. CDR3 loop: CASSLGLAGLWGEQYF. The CDR3 DNA is TGTGCCAGCAGCTTGGGGCTAGCGGGTCTCTGGGGGGAGCAGTACTTC.

The V gene is TRBV27, the J gene TRBJ1-5; 7 bases line up with TRBD1. The CDR3 runs 14 residues. CDR1 and CDR2 (germline): MNHEY, SMNVEV (reference sequence). V lost 3 bases and J lost 3; bases outside the gene matches: 2. CDR3 sequence (DNA): TGTGCCAGCAGTTTTCAGGGGGTCAATCAGCCCCAGCATTTT. Translation gives CASSFQGVNQPQHF.

This rearrangement joins TRBV5-7 to TRBJ1-2; a weak D match, TRBD1 (5 bases). TRBV5-7 is annotated as an ORF whose role is uncertain. The CDR3 extends over 14 amino acids. Trimming left V 3 bases short and J 4 bases short, with 13 bases between. The CDR3 region is CASSYWAGPYGYTF. CDR3 sequence (DNA): TGTGCCAGCAGCTATTGGGCAGGGCCCTATGGCTACACCTTC.

The V call is TRBV27, the J call TRBJ1-4; D gene uncertain. CDR3 length: 15 residues. Germline values: CDR1 MNHEY, CDR2 SMNVEV (reference sequence). V was cut by 4 bases and J by 0 bases, with 9 bases left in between. The CDR3 nucleotides are TGTGCCAGCAGTTCTAGACTTACAACTAATGAAAAACTGTTTTTT. Its protein product is CASSSRLTTNEKLFF.

The V call is TRBV24-1, the J call TRBJ1-2; 7 nucleotides line up with TRBD1. The CDR3 sequence is 14 residues long. The V and J ends lost 4 bases and 2 bases, in that order; junction bases with no gene match: 3. CDR1 and CDR2 from the germline V gene are KGHDR and SFDVKD. In nucleotides, the CDR3 is TGTGCCACCAGTGAGCTGACAGGGAACTATGGCTACACCTTC. This codes for CATSELTGNYGYTF.

The chain is built from TRBV6-5 and TRBJ2-5; 8 bases are shared with TRBD2. Germline CDR1 reads MNHEY; CDR2 reads SVGAGI. The CDR3 is made up of 15 amino acids. J gave up 5 bases and V 6 bases, and 11 bases lay outside the gene matches. The CDR3 nucleotides read TGTGCCAGCAGGAGCGGGAGCGTATGGGGGGAGACCCAGTACTTC. Its translation: CASRSGSVWGETQYF.